The present T cell receptor beta chain was sequenced within a study of response to subunit inactivated influenza vaccine. TCRdb processed the RT-PCR reads anew with MiXCR; each CDR3 protein has one entry. The sample yields roughly 170,000 distinct CDR3 sequences, approximately 9.2% seen once. This clonotype was detected ten times or more. In germline, CDR1 is LNHDA, CDR2 SQIVND (reference sequence). V lost 5 bases and J 6 bases, leaving 17 bases between the germline ends. The length of the CDR3 is 14 residues. The gene calls are TRBV19 and TRBJ2-7, with D perhaps TRBD2 (6 bases). Sequencing was performed on non-naive T cells sorted from PBMCs, taken on the day of vaccination. The clonotype comes from a man in his fifties who received an inactivated influenza vaccine. The CDR3 sequence is CASSASGGGGEQYF. CDR3 DNA: TGTGCCAGTAGTGCCTCCGGGGGTGGTGGCGAGCAGTACTTC.